The 28 T cell receptor beta chains given below trace back to one sample, sequenced in a study of neurological immune-mediated disorders. Time point indicated: technical triplicate 3. TCRdb processed the 5' RACE reads anew with MiXCR; each CDR3 protein has one entry. The sample shows some 30,000 distinct CDR3 sequences, about a sixth of them seen only once. The sequencing sample was made of CD4+ T cells from blood. Source of these receptors: a female donor with HTLV-1-associated myelopathy (HAM/TSP).

The sample holds many counts of this clonotype. The rearrangement uses TRBV5-5 and TRBJ1-5, with D possibly TRBD1 on 5 matching bases. Trimming pared 4 bases from V and 5 bases from J, leaving 10 bases between. The CDR3 runs 13 residues. Looked up from germline, CDR1 is SGHKS and CDR2 is YYEKEE (reference sequence). The CDR3 here is CASSPDRDQPQHF. The CDR3 nucleotides read TGTGCCAGCAGCCCCGACAGAGATCAGCCCCAGCATTTT.

This clonotype was seen ten or more times. J is TRBJ2-5 and V is TRBV5-1, with 7 bases fitting TRBD2. The V gene's germline CDR1 is SGHRS and CDR2 YFSETQ. V gave up 1 base and J gave up 0 bases; unmatched junction bases: 6. The CDR3 has 16 residues. The CDR3 nucleotides are TGCGCCAGCAGCTTGACGAGCGGGGCGTACCAAGAGACCCAGTACTTC. This codes for CASSLTSGAYQETQYF.

This clonotype was found many times. The chain links TRBV20-1 to TRBJ2-5, with a tentative D call TRBD1 (5 bases). The CDR3 is made up of 11 amino acids. Germline lookup yields CDR1 DFQATT and CDR2 SNEGSKA (reference sequence). V was trimmed by 5 bases and J by 5 bases, leaving 9 bases between them. This chain's CDR3 is CSASGSETQYF. The CDR3 coding sequence is TGCAGTGCTTCAGGGTCGGAGACCCAGTACTTC.

This clonotype came up many times. The CDR3 coding sequence is TGTGCCAGCAGCTTAGACGGGGTGAGGGCAGATACGCAGTATTTT. Amino acid sequence: CASSLDGVRADTQYF. V gene TRBV7-9 combines with J gene TRBJ2-3; D might be TRBD2 (5 bases). There are 15 residues in the CDR3. The V end lost 1 base, the J end lost 4 bases, and 12 bases lay between the germline ends. CDR1 and CDR2 from the germline V gene are SEHNR and FQNEAQ (reference sequence).

This clonotype was found many times. The CDR3 sequence is CASSFSGGAEETQYF. As DNA, the CDR3 is TGCGCCAGCAGCTTTAGCGGGGGGGCTGAAGAGACCCAGTACTTC. The chain combines TRBV5-1 with TRBJ2-5, with TRBD2 matching 11 bases. Losses at the gene ends were 2 bases for V and 3 bases for J; bases not matched to a gene: 3. This CDR3 contains 15 residues. Germline V gives CDR1 SGHRS, CDR2 YFSETQ.

In this sample, this clonotype turned up many times. This sequence joins TRBV9 and TRBJ2-7; the D is unclear. This CDR3 contains 15 residues. V lost 0 bases, J lost 4 bases, and 14 bases lay in between. From germline, CDR1 is SGDLS and CDR2 YYNGEE. CDR3 in amino acids: CASSVDLGIGYEQYF. Here the CDR3 DNA reads TGTGCCAGCAGCGTAGACCTGGGAATCGGTTACGAGCAGTACTTC.

This clonotype was seen many times. The chain carries TRBV5-1 and TRBJ1-1; a weak D match, TRBD1 (6 bases). Germline V gives CDR1 SGHRS, CDR2 YFSETQ. Between the trimmed V and J ends, which lost 2 bases and 0 bases, there was a span of 14 bases. This CDR3 region has 16 residues. CDR3 in amino acids: CASSFGQRPMNTEAFF. The CDR3, as DNA: TGCGCCAGCAGCTTTGGACAGCGCCCCATGAACACTGAAGCTTTCTTT. Full variable domain (missing parts from reference TRBV5-1 and TRBJ1-1): KAGVTQTPRYLIKTRGQQVTLSCSPISGHRSVSWYQQTPGQGLQFLFEYFSETQRNKGNFPGRFSGRQFSNSRSEMNVSTLELGDSALYLCASSFGQRPMNTEAFFGQGTRLTVV.

This clonotype was seen many times. J is TRBJ2-7 and V is TRBV20-1; D may be TRBD1 or TRBD2 (5 bases each). This CDR3 region has 12 residues. Trimming cost V 3 bases and J 2 bases, with 8 bases left between them. CDR1 and CDR2 from the germline V gene are DFQATT and SNEGSKA (reference sequence). The CDR3 reads CSASPGPYEQYF. The CDR3 DNA follows: TGCAGTGCTAGTCCGGGGCCCTACGAGCAGTACTTC.

This clonotype has at least ten counts. The J gene is TRBJ1-1, the V gene TRBV10-3, with TRBD1 identical over 10 bases. Germline V lookup: CDR1 ENHRY, CDR2 SYGVKD. The CDR3 has 20 amino acids. J was trimmed by 3 bases and V by 4 bases; bases with no gene match: 20. CDR3 loop: CAISAGPVDRGPLGDTEAFF. DNA for the CDR3: TGTGCCATCAGTGCGGGTCCTGTTGACAGGGGGCCATTAGGAGACACTGAAGCTTTCTTT.

This clonotype was seen at least ten times. The V and J genes are TRBV12-3 or TRBV12-4 and TRBJ1-3, with D uncertain. The V and J ends lost 8 bases and 7 bases respectively, with 18 bases between them. The CDR3 contains 14 residues. CDR3 sequence (DNA): TGTGCCAGCCTCGCTCATTATGGTTGGAACACCATATATTTT. Translating gives CASLAHYGWNTIYF.

This chain joins TRBV20-1 and TRBJ2-2, with a possible D match to TRBD2 (6 bases). Per germline, CDR1 DFQATT and CDR2 SNEGSKA (reference sequence). V gave up 1 base and J gave up 1 base, with 7 bases separating them. This CDR3 comprises 14 residues. The CDR3 spells CSARVRGNTGELFF. The DNA of the CDR3 is TGCAGTGCTAGAGTGCGGGGGAACACCGGGGAGCTGTTTTTT.

The table lists this clonotype with many counts. V is TRBV6-2 or TRBV6-3 and J is TRBJ2-7; TRBD1 aligns across 7 bases. The V gene end was trimmed by 8 bases and the J gene end by 2 bases; junction bases not matched to a gene: 3. The V gene's germline CDR1 is MNHEY and CDR2 SVGEGT. The CDR3 runs 12 residues. For the CDR3, the DNA is TGTGCCAGCGGGGACAGACCCTACGAGCAGTACTTC. This codes for CASGDRPYEQYF.

In this sample, this clonotype turned up a few times. This chain connects TRBV3-1 to TRBJ2-2; the match to TRBD2 covers 12 bases. V gave up 9 bases and J gave up 3 bases; unmatched junction bases: 2. The CDR3 has 14 amino acids. Germline V lookup: CDR1 LGHDT, CDR2 YNNKEL (reference sequence). Written as DNA, the CDR3 is TGTGCCAGTTCTAGCGGGAGGGACACCGGGGAGCTGTTTTTT. Its translation is CASSSGRDTGELFF.

This clonotype was detected many times. J is TRBJ1-4 and V is TRBV2; tentative D call: TRBD1 (6 bases). V lost 2 bases to trimming and J lost 2 bases, with 12 bases between them. There are 16 residues in the CDR3. From germline, CDR1 is SNHLY and CDR2 FYNNEI. The CDR3 loop reads CASSERGGETNEKLFF. DNA for the CDR3: TGTGCCAGCAGTGAACGAGGGGGGGAGACTAATGAAAAACTGTTTTTT.

This clonotype was detected ten times or more. This sequence joins TRBV20-1 and TRBJ2-3; D gene ambiguous. The CDR3 contains 11 residues. V lost 0 bases and J 8 bases, leaving 6 bases between the germline ends. Germline assignment: CDR1 DFQATT and CDR2 SNEGSKA (reference sequence). The DNA of the CDR3 is TGCAGTGCTAGAGATCGGCGTACGCAGTATTTT. Amino acids: CSARDRRTQYF.

This clonotype has a count of ten or more. The chain couples TRBV20-1 to TRBJ2-7, with 7 nucleotides matching TRBD2. This CDR3 spans 16 amino acids. Germline lookup yields CDR1 DFQATT and CDR2 SNEGSKA (reference sequence). With V trimmed by 0 bases and J by 3 bases, 11 bases remained unmatched. This chain's CDR3 is CSARESRGGPLYEQYF. The CDR3 nucleotides read TGCAGTGCTAGAGAGAGTAGGGGAGGGCCACTCTACGAGCAGTACTTC.

V gene TRBV20-1 combines with J gene TRBJ2-5; a weak D match, TRBD2 (5 bases). The CDR3 length is 13 residues. Germline V gene data show CDR1 as DFQATT and CDR2 as SNEGSKA (reference sequence). The V and J ends lost 3 bases and 6 bases respectively, with 14 bases between them. This CDR3 is CSASDTRRQTQYF. The CDR3 bases are TGCAGTGCTAGCGATACTAGAAGGCAGACCCAGTACTTC.

This clonotype was counted many times. The CDR3, as DNA: TGTGCCAGCAGTCAACCCCTGCCGAGCTCAGATACGCAGTATTTT. This translates into CASSQPLPSSDTQYF. The genes are TRBV12-3 or TRBV12-4 and TRBJ2-3, with D unclear. The CDR3 is 15 amino acids. Trimming cost V 5 bases and J 4 bases, with 16 bases left between them.

This clonotype has a count of ten or more. The chain combines TRBV27 with TRBJ1-1, with D hard to call. Trimming took off 6 bases at V and 1 base at J, with 12 bases between the two ends. Germline CDR1 reads MNHEY; CDR2 reads SMNVEV (reference sequence). CDR3 size: 14 residues. DNA for the CDR3: TGTGCCAGCAGGGCACACCTACCGAACACTGAAGCTTTCTTT. It yields the protein CASRAHLPNTEAFF.

This clonotype was detected ten times or more. The chain joins TRBV5-1 to TRBJ1-6, with D hard to call. The CDR3 has 16 residues. V was pared by 0 bases and J by 6 bases, with 13 bases between. Germline CDR1 and CDR2: SGHRS and YFSETQ. The CDR3 here is CASSLAGTGSNSPLHF. The CDR3 nucleotides are TGCGCCAGCAGCTTGGCGGGCACCGGTTCTAATTCACCCCTCCACTTT.

In this sample, this clonotype turned up many times. This chain joins TRBV29-1 and TRBJ2-1; TRBD2 aligns across 9 bases. CDR1 and CDR2 (germline): SQVTM, ANQGSEA. The length of the CDR3 is 15 residues. Losses at the gene ends were 4 bases for V and 1 base for J; bases not matched to a gene: 5. The chain's CDR3 is CSVGGSGRSYNEQFF. CDR3 bases: TGCAGCGTTGGGGGTAGCGGGAGATCCTACAATGAGCAGTTCTTC.

This clonotype was seen repeatedly, ten times or more. The J gene is TRBJ2-5, the V gene TRBV28; 8 bases match TRBD1. The CDR3 runs to 16 residues. CDR1 and CDR2 (germline): MDHEN, SYDVKM. J gave up 4 bases and V 6 bases, and 13 bases lay outside the gene matches. The CDR3 bases are TGTGCCAGCAGAGCTCGACCCGGGACAGGAGGAGAGACCCAGTACTTC. Its translation is CASRARPGTGGETQYF.

The chain combines TRBV10-2 with TRBJ2-2; maybe TRBD2 (5 bases). The CDR3 covers 15 residues. V lost 5 bases, J lost 5 bases, and 15 bases lay in between. The germline gives CDR1 WSHSY, CDR2 SAAADI. The CDR3 DNA reads as TGCGCCAGCAGTCAGACCCCACGAGGGACCGGGGAGCTGTTTTTT. This translates into CASSQTPRGTGELFF.

This clonotype was recorded many times. This chain links TRBV20-1 with TRBJ2-4; D is unresolved. The V gene's germline CDR1 is DFQATT and CDR2 SNEGSKA (reference sequence). The CDR3 is 13 amino acids. The V end was cut by 5 bases, the J end by 1 base, with 9 bases between. This CDR3 reads CSAGERAKNIQYF. Here the CDR3 DNA reads TGCAGTGCTGGTGAACGGGCCAAAAACATTCAGTACTTC.

This clonotype was counted at least ten times. CDR3: CASSLGTGRNNYGYTF. CDR3 nucleotides: TGCGCCAGCAGCTTGGGGACAGGGCGAAATAACTATGGCTACACCTTC. The chain employs TRBV5-1 and TRBJ1-2, with 8 bases fitting TRBD1. This CDR3 has 16 residues. The germline V gene encodes CDR1 SGHRS and CDR2 YFSETQ. J was trimmed by 1 base and V by 0 bases; bases with no gene match: 5.

Ten or more counts support this clonotype. The chain joins TRBV7-2 to TRBJ2-2, with TRBD2 matching over 11 bases. This CDR3 is 18 amino acids long. J gave up 3 bases and V 5 bases, and 11 bases lay outside the gene matches. CDR1 and CDR2 (germline): SGHTA, FQGNSA. CDR3: CASSPGPGLAEHTGELFF. DNA for the CDR3: TGTGCCAGCAGCCCCGGCCCGGGACTAGCGGAACACACCGGGGAGCTGTTTTTT. Looking up the rest from reference TRBV7-2 and TRBJ2-2 gives the full variable domain: GAGVSQSPSNKVTEKGKDVELRCDPISGHTALYWYRQSLGQGLEFLIYFQGNSAPDKSGLPSDRFSAERTGGSVSTLTIQRTQQEDSAVYLCASSPGPGLAEHTGELFFGEGSRLTVL.

This clonotype has a count of ten or more. The V gene is TRBV20-1, the J gene TRBJ2-1, with 8 bases lining up with TRBD2. The V gene's germline CDR1 is DFQATT and CDR2 SNEGSKA (reference sequence). Germline trimming cut 2 bases from V and 4 bases from J; bases unmatched to any gene: 4. The CDR3 totals 14 residues. CDR3 coding DNA: TGCAGTGCTAGATTCTTAGCGGGGTACAATGAGCAGTTCTTC. As protein: CSARFLAGYNEQFF.

This clonotype was detected ten times or more. The rearrangement joins TRBV10-3 to TRBJ2-1, with D hard to call. This CDR3 contains 14 residues. The germline V gene encodes CDR1 ENHRY and CDR2 SYGVKD. Trimming pared 5 bases from V and 4 bases from J, leaving 12 bases between. The CDR3 sequence: CAISSTTLYNEQFF. The CDR3 DNA follows: TGTGCCATCAGTTCCACAACGCTATACAATGAGCAGTTCTTC.